Shown below are 20 T cell receptor beta chains from a single sample sequenced in a study of cytomegalovirus exposure and HLA in healthy donors (dated by TCRdb to the late 2010s). To prepare the library, the immunoSEQ multiplex PCR assay was applied. For the multiplex PCR, a mixture combining 60 forward primers for TCR Vbeta segments and 13 reverse primers for TCR Jbeta segments was used. In its TCRdb copy, this immuneACCESS table keeps in-frame sequences only and misses some clones. Where compared with another copy, unresolved V genes explain less than half of these, and the others have no known cause. This sample gives around 50,000 clones in total; 60% to 85% of them show up just once. The ten largest make up about 7.8% of the sample. Sequencing used PBMCs. Source of these receptors: a man aged 25-45 years in good health and CMV-seropositive.

This chain's CDR3 is CASISRQGRNQPQHF. CDR3 sequence (DNA): TGTGCCAGTATCTCCAGACAGGGGCGCAATCAGCCCCAGCATTTT. The chain is built from TRBV19 and TRBJ1-5, with 8 bases fitting TRBD1. Trimming at V came to 7 bases and at J to 2 bases, leaving 7 bases not matched to a gene. Germline-derived CDR1 and CDR2 are LNHDA and SQIVND (reference sequence). The CDR3 runs to 15 residues.

The chain couples TRBV5-4 to TRBJ2-7; maybe TRBD2 (5 bases). Germline CDR1 and CDR2: SGHNT and YYREEE (reference sequence). V dropped 4 bases and J dropped 3 bases, with 11 bases sitting between them. The CDR3 contains 13 residues. DNA for the CDR3: TGTGCCAGCAGCCGAATTGGGAGCTACGAGCAGTACTTC. Translating gives CASSRIGSYEQYF.

The chain has TRBV4-1 and TRBJ1-2, with D possibly TRBD1 on 6 matching bases. The germline gives CDR1 MGHRA, CDR2 YSYEKL. There are 13 residues in the CDR3. V lost 6 bases and J 8 bases, leaving 16 bases between the germline ends. For the CDR3, the DNA is TGCGCCAGCAGAAAAGAGGGGGGGCGAGGCTACACCTTC. It specifies CASRKEGGRGYTF.

The chain combines TRBV7-2 with TRBJ2-1; 13 bases are shared with TRBD2. CDR1 and CDR2 from the germline V gene are SGHTA and FQGNSA. With 4 bases clipped from V and 6 bases from J, the junction kept 3 bases outside the gene matches. The length of the CDR3 is 15 residues. The CDR3 protein is CASSSRLAGGNEQFF. The CDR3 DNA is TGTGCCAGCAGCTCCCGACTAGCGGGGGGCAATGAGCAGTTCTTC.

V gene TRBV11-2 combines with J gene TRBJ1-1; TRBD1 matches at 9 bases. Trimming cost V 1 base and J 3 bases; bases outside gene matches: 6. The germline V gene encodes CDR1 SGHAT and CDR2 FQNNGV. This CDR3 has 16 residues. The CDR3, as DNA: TGTGCCAGCAGCTTAGTTGAGGGACAGGGATACACTGAAGCTTTCTTT. It encodes CASSLVEGQGYTEAFF.

The genes are TRBV2 and TRBJ2-3, with 8 bases identical to TRBD1. Losses at the gene ends were 4 bases for V and 1 base for J; bases not matched to a gene: 1. The V gene's germline CDR1 is SNHLY and CDR2 FYNNEI. The CDR3 sequence is 14 residues long. CDR3 residues: CASSVTGGTDTQYF. CDR3 nucleotide sequence: TGTGCCAGCAGTGTGACAGGGGGCACAGATACGCAGTATTTT.

Regarding this clone: Sequence at one end of the junction differs from germline and may be a read error. The rearrangement joins TRBV5-1 to TRBJ2-1; D is perhaps TRBD2 (6 bases). This CDR3 has 14 residues. Germline V gene lookup returns CDR1 SGHRS and CDR2 YFSETQ. The chain's CDR3 is CASSSITLGGTGIF. The CDR3 DNA is TGCGCCAGCAGCTCTATCACGCTAGGAGGGACCGGGATCTTC.

The V and J genes are TRBV10-3 and TRBJ1-1, with D perhaps matching TRBD1 (5 bases). The CDR3 totals 15 residues. Germline V gene data show CDR1 as ENHRY and CDR2 as SYGVKD. Trimming pared 6 bases from V and 1 base from J, leaving 15 bases between. CDR3 coding DNA: TGTGCCATCAGCGCAACGGGGGGAGGGAACACTGAAGCTTTCTTT. Translated: CAISATGGGNTEAFF.

This sequence joins TRBV7-6 and TRBJ2-3, with TRBD2 matching 7 bases. The CDR3 totals 15 residues. Trimming took 3 bases from V and 2 from J; bases not matched to a gene: 5. The germline V gene encodes CDR1 SGHVS and CDR2 FNYEAQ. CDR3 nucleotide sequence: TGTGCCAGCAGCTTCGGCGGGGGTTCCACAGATACGCAGTATTTT. As protein: CASSFGGGSTDTQYF. Full variable domain (rest looked up from reference TRBV7-6 and TRBJ2-3): GAGVSQSPRYKVTKRGQDVALRCDPISGHVSLYWYRQALGQGPEFLTYFNYEAQQDKSGLPNDRFSAERPEGSISTLTIQRTEQRDSAMYRCASSFGGGSTDTQYFGPGTRLTVL.

This clone was detected a few times. This chain uses TRBV6-1 with TRBJ2-1, with 7 bases that match TRBD2. The CDR3 spans 14 residues. V shed 0 bases and J 4 bases; nucleotides not matched to a gene: 0. Germline CDR1 MNHNS, CDR2 SASEGT. CDR3 in DNA: TGTGCCAGCAGTGAAGCGGGGGGGTACAATGAGCAGTTCTTC. Translating gives CASSEAGGYNEQFF.

The J gene is TRBJ2-3, the V gene TRBV5-1, with TRBD1 identical over 7 bases. The germline CDR1 and CDR2 sequences are SGHRS and YFSETQ. This CDR3 comprises 18 residues. J was trimmed by 1 base and V by 4 bases; bases with no gene match: 15. The CDR3 spells CASSIHRTGAGGTDTQYF. CDR3 bases: TGCGCCAGCAGCATCCATCGTACAGGGGCGGGTGGCACAGATACGCAGTATTTT.

The rearrangement links TRBV9 to TRBJ1-6; TRBD1 matches 11 bases. V was clipped by 4 bases and J by 6 bases; unmatched bases: 3. The CDR3 has 15 amino acids. From germline, CDR1 is SGDLS and CDR2 YYNGEE. In DNA form, the CDR3 reads TGTGCCAGCAGCAGAGGGACAGGGGGTAATTCACCCCTCCACTTT. It yields the protein CASSRGTGGNSPLHF.

The chain is built from TRBV4-1 and TRBJ2-3; possible D gene TRBD2, 6 bases. The CDR3 totals 16 residues. The V gene's germline CDR1 is MGHRA and CDR2 YSYEKL. Trimming stripped 3 bases from V and 7 bases from J, with 20 bases between. The CDR3 is CASSQPTTSPRNTQYF. The CDR3 DNA sequence: TGCGCCAGCAGCCAGCCTACAACTAGCCCCCGCAATACGCAGTATTTT.

The rearrangement uses TRBV29-1 and TRBJ1-3; D is uncertain. The V end lost 5 bases, the J end lost 3 bases, and 8 bases lay between the germline ends. Germline V lookup: CDR1 SQVTM, CDR2 ANQGSEA. The CDR3 spans 12 residues. The CDR3 DNA sequence: TGCAGCGTTCAGGTATATGGAAACACCATATATTTT. It is translated as CSVQVYGNTIYF.

The chain employs TRBV6-1 and TRBJ2-7, with D perhaps matching TRBD1 (6 bases). Germline V gene lookup returns CDR1 MNHNS and CDR2 SASEGT. Trimming cost V 10 bases and J 3 bases, with 16 bases left between them. This CDR3 has 13 residues. CDR3 protein: CATGAEKGYEQYF. The DNA of the CDR3 is TGTGCCACAGGGGCCGAGAAGGGCTACGAGCAGTACTTC.

V is TRBV27 and J is TRBJ2-6, with 7 bases fitting TRBD2. Germline V gene lookup returns CDR1 MNHEY and CDR2 SMNVEV (reference sequence). V lost 0 bases to trimming and J lost 2 bases; unmatched junction nucleotides: 10. This CDR3 has 19 residues. In DNA, the CDR3 is TGTGCCAGCAGTTTATCGATTTGGCCGAGCGGGGCTGGGGCCAACGTCCTGACTTTC. It translates to CASSLSIWPSGAGANVLTF.

The rearrangement links TRBV5-1 to TRBJ2-5, with a weak D call TRBD1 (6 bases). Gene TRBJ2-7 matches the end of the DNA better, so the J call may be wrong. CDR1 is SGHRS, CDR2 YFSETQ, per germline. CDR3 size: 15 residues. The DNA for the CDR3 is TGCGCCAGCAGCTTCGGCACAGGGCGGTCCTACGAGCAGTACTTC. Protein product: CASSFGTGRSYEQYF.

This clone was detected only a few times. The chain has TRBV2 and TRBJ1-4, with D perhaps TRBD1 (6 bases). Trimming took 8 bases from V and 2 from J, leaving 9 bases between them. Germline V gene lookup returns CDR1 SNHLY and CDR2 FYNNEI. This CDR3 is built from 13 residues. The CDR3 sequence: CASHRETNEKLFF. CDR3 nucleotides: TGTGCCAGCCACAGGGAGACTAATGAAAAACTGTTTTTT.

V gene TRBV19 combines with J gene TRBJ2-3; 7 nucleotides line up with TRBD1. This CDR3 is 16 amino acids long. The V gene's germline CDR1 is LNHDA and CDR2 SQIVND (reference sequence). The J segment lost 6 bases and the V segment lost 4 bases, leaving 13 bases of the junction unmatched. The CDR3 DNA is TGTGCCAGTAGTACCCGGACAGGCACTTTGACGGATACGCAGTATTTT. It translates to CASSTRTGTLTDTQYF.

The chain uses TRBV6-4 and TRBJ2-1, with 11 positions matching TRBD2. The V gene end was trimmed by 3 bases and the J gene end by 4 bases; junction bases not matched to a gene: 5. The CDR3 is 16 residues long. Germline lookup yields CDR1 MRHNA and CDR2 SNTAGT. This CDR3 reads CASSDGLAGDYNEQFF. The CDR3 region has the DNA TGTGCCAGCAGTGATGGACTAGCGGGTGATTACAATGAGCAGTTCTTC.